The entry that follows covers one T cell receptor (beta chain) sequence. This specimen comes from a study of blood T cell repertoires in COVID-19. In the study overall: The origin of the acute and convalescent COVID-19 samples was the United States, Italy and Spain. The analysed material was cDNA or gDNA that came from T cells, B-cell-depleted T cells, or PBMCs.

The Seattle patients joined while their infection was active and were tracked longitudinally afterward. Authors' data handling: The authors estimated nucleated cell counts from reference gene primer amplification. Some clones are missing from TCRdb's copy, which holds only in-frame ones; the method was immunoSEQ multiplex PCR. V, J and clone size were drawn from that table, and D and trimming were deduced from the DNA. The sample yields around 270,000 clones, roughly 84% seen once. The CDR3 loop spans 15 amino acids. Germline trimming cut 4 bases from V and 4 bases from J; bases unmatched to any gene: 10. Per the germline V gene, CDR1 is MDHEN and CDR2 is SYDVKM.

Sequencing was carried out using peripheral blood. The J gene is TRBJ2-7, the V gene TRBV28; 7 bases match TRBD1. This TCR derives from a human donor with COVID-19, enrolled during active disease. The donor label of this sample is uncertain. The CDR3, as DNA: TGTGCCAGCAGTTATCCGGGACAGACACTGTACGAGCAGTACTTC. It is translated as CASSYPGQTLYEQYF.